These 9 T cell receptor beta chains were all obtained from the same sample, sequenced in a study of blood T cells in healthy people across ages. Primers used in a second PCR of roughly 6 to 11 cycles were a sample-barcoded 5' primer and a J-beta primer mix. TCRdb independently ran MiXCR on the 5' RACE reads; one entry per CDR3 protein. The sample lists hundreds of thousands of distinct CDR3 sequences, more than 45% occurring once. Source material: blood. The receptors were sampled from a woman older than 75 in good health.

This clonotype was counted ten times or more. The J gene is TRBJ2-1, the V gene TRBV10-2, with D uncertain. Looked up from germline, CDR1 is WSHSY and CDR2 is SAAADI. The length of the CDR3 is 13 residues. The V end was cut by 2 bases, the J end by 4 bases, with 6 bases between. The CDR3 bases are TGCGCCAGCAGTGAGATCCCTTACAATGAGCAGTTCTTC. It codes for CASSEIPYNEQFF.

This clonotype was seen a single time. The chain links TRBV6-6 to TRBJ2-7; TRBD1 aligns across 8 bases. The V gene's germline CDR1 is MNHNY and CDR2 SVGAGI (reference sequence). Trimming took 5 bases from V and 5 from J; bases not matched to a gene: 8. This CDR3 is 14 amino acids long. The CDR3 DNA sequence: TGTGCCAGCAGTAATCGACAGGGGAGTAACGAGCAGTACTTC. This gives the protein CASSNRQGSNEQYF.

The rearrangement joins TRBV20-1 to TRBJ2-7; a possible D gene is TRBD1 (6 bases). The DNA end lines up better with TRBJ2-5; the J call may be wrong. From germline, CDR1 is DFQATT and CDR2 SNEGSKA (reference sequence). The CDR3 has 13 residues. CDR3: CSAERQASETQYF. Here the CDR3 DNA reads TGCAGTGCTGAAAGACAGGCGTCAGAGACCCAGTACTTC.

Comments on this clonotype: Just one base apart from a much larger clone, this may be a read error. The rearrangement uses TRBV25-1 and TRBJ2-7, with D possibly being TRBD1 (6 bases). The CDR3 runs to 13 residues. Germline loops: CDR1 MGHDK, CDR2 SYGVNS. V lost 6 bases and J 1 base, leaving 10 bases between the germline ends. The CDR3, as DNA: TGTGCCAGCAGGGGACACCAGTCCTACGAGCAGTACTTC. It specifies CASRGHQSYEQYF.

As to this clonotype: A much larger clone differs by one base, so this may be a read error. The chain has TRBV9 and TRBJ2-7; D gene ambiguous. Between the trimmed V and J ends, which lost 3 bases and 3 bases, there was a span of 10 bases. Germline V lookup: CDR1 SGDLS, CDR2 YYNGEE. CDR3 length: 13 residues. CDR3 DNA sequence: TGTGCCAGCAGCGGAGGTCCGGACTACGAGCAGTACTTC. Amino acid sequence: CASSGGPDYEQYF.

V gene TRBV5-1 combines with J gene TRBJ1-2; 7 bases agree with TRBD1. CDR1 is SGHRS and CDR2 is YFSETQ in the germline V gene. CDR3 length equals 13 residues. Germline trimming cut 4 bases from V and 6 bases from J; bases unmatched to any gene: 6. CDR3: CASSPRTGHGYTF. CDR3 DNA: TGCGCCAGCAGCCCGAGGACAGGCCATGGCTACACCTTC.

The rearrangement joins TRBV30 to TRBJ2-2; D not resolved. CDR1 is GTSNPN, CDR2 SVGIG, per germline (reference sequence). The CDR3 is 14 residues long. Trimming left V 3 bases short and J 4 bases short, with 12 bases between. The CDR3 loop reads CAWSGPVVTGELFF. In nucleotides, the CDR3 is TGTGCCTGGAGCGGACCAGTGGTCACCGGGGAGCTGTTTTTT. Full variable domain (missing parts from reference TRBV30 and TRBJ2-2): SQTIHQWPATLVQPVGSPLSLECTVEGTSNPNLYWYRQAAGRGLQLLFYSVGIGQISSEVPQNLSASRPQDRQFILSSKKLLLSDSGFYLCAWSGPVVTGELFFGEGSRLTVL.

In nucleotides, the CDR3 is TGTGCCAGTAGTTTGTTTTCGGACAGTCCAGTCACTGAAGCTTTCTTT. It codes for CASSLFSDSPVTEAFF. The V and J genes are TRBV19 and TRBJ1-1; possibly TRBD1 for D (6 bases). V was pared by 5 bases and J by 4 bases, with 20 bases between. The CDR3 is made up of 16 amino acids. From germline, CDR1 is LNHDA and CDR2 SQIVND (reference sequence).

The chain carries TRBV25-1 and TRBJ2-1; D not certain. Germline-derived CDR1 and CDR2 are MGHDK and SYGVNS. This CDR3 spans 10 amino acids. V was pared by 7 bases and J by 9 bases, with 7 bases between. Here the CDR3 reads CASKGAEQFF. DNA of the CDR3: TGTGCCAGCAAGGGCGCTGAGCAGTTCTTC.